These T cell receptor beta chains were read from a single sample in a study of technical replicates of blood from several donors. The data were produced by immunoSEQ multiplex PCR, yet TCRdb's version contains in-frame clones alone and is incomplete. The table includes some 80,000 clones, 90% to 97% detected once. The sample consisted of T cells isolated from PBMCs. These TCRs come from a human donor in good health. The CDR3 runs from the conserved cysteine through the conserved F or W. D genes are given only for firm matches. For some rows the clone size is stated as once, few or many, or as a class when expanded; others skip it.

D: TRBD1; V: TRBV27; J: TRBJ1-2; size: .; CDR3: CASSLYSFGTDIYGYTF; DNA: TGTGCCAGCAGTTTATATTCTTTTGGGACAGACATCTATGGCTACACCTTC
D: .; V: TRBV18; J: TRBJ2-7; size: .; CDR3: CASSPPSGPEQYF; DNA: TGTGCCAGCTCACCACCTAGCGGTCCCGAGCAGTACTTC
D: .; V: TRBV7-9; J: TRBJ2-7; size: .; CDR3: CASSSIYGDSYEQYF; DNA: TGTGCCAGCAGCTCGATTTACGGGGACTCCTACGAGCAGTACTTC
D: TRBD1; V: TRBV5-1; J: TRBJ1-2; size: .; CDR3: CASTPQGATGYGYTF; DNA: TGCGCCAGCACCCCTCAGGGGGCGACCGGCTATGGCTACACCTTC
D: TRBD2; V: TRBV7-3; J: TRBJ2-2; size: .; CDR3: CASSLRPGLGVGELFF; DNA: TGTGCCAGCAGTTTGAGGCCGGGACTAGGTGTCGGGGAGCTGTTTTTT
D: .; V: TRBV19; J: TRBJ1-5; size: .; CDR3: CASSIDWQGSYSNQPQHF; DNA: TGTGCCAGTAGTATAGATTGGCAGGGCAGCTATAGCAATCAGCCCCAGCATTTT
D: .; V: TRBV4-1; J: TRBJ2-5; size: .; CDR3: CASSHNGATQYF; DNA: TGCGCCAGCAGCCATAACGGAGCGACCCAGTACTTC
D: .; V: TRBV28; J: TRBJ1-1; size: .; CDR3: CASSLYGAEAFF; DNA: TGTGCCAGCAGTTTATACGGTGCTGAAGCTTTCTTT
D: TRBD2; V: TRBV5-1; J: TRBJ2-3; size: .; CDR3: CASSPPGLAGVWGDTQYF; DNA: TGCGCCAGCAGCCCACCCGGACTAGCGGGAGTATGGGGGGATACGCAGTATTTT
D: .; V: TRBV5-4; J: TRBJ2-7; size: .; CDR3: CASSFEASSSYEQYF; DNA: TGTGCCAGCAGCTTCGAGGCTTCGAGCTCCTACGAGCAGTACTTC
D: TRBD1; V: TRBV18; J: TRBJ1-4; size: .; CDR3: CASSPRDPEDREGEKLFF; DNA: TGTGCCAGCTCACCACGGGATCCCGAGGACAGGGAGGGGGAAAAACTGTTTTTT
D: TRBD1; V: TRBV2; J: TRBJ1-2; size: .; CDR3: CASRAWDRFGYTF; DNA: TGTGCCAGCAGAGCGTGGGACAGATTCGGCTACACCTTC
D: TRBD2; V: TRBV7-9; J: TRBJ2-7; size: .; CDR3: CASSLDTSGRASYEQYF; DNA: TGTGCCAGCAGCTTAGACACTAGCGGGAGGGCCTCCTACGAGCAGTACTTC
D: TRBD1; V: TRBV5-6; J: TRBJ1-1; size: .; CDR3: CASSLWDRATEAFF; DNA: TGTGCCAGCAGCTTGTGGGACAGGGCCACTGAAGCTTTCTTT
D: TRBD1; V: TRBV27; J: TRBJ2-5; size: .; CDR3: CASSLDRVQETQYF; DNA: TGTGCCAGCAGTTTAGACAGGGTACAAGAGACCCAGTACTTC
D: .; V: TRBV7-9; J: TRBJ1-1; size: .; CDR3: CASSLFSTEAFF; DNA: TGTGCCAGCAGCTTATTTAGCACTGAAGCTTTCTTT
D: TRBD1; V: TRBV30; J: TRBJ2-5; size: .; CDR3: CAWSATGYQETQYF; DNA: TGTGCCTGGAGTGCGACAGGGTACCAAGAGACCCAGTACTTC
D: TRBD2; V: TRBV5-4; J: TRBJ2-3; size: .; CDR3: CASSHPSGRAPDTQYF; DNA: TGTGCCAGCAGTCACCCTAGCGGGAGGGCCCCAGATACGCAGTATTTT
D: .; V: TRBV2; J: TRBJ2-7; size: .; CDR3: CAAHMGRRYDEQYF; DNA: TGTGCCGCCCATATGGGCAGGCGTTACGACGAGCAGTACTTC
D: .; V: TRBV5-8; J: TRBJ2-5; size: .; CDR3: CASSLYTGPMFMETQYF; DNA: TGTGCCAGCAGCTTGTACACAGGGCCAATGTTCATGGAGACCCAGTACTTC
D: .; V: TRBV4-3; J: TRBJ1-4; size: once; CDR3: CASSQGGPQALFF; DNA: TGCGCCAGCAGCCAAGGGGGGCCTCAGGCACTGTTTTTT
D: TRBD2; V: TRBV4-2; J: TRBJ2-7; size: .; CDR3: CASSLSGGGQYF; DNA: TGTGCCAGCAGCCTCAGCGGGGGGGGGCAGTACTTC
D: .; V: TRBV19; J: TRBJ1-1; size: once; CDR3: CATLDMMNTEAFF; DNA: TGTGCCACCTTGGACATGATGAACACTGAAGCTTTCTTT
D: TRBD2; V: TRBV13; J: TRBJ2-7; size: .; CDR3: CASSTRTSGNINEQYF; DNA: TGTGCCAGCAGCACCCGGACTAGCGGGAACATCAACGAGCAGTACTTC
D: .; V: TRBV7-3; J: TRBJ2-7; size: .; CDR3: CASSLGQGSNEQYF; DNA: TGTGCCAGCAGCTTAGGGCAGGGCTCCAACGAGCAGTACTTC
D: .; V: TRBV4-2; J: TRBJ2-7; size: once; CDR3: CASSQASGFSEQYF; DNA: TGTGCCAGCAGCCAAGCTAGTGGCTTCTCCGAGCAGTACTTC
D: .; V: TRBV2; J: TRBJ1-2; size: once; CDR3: CASRDPLSGIDGYTF; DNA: TGTGCCAGCAGAGACCCCCTGTCAGGGATAGATGGCTACACCTTC
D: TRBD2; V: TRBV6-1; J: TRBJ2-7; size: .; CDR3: CASSDPGLEIEQYF; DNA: TGTGCCAGCAGTGATCCGGGACTAGAGATCGAGCAGTACTTC
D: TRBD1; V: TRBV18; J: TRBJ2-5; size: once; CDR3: CASSPSGTGLQETQYF; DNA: TGTGCCAGCTCACCATCGGGGACAGGGCTCCAAGAGACCCAGTACTTC
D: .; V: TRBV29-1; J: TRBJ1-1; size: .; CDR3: CSVTPRQGGEMNTEAFF; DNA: TGCAGCGTTACACCACGTCAAGGGGGAGAAATGAACACTGAAGCTTTCTTT
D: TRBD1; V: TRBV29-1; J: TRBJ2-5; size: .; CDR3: CSVWGTGGYVQYF; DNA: TGCAGCGTGTGGGGGACAGGAGGATACGTGCAGTACTTC
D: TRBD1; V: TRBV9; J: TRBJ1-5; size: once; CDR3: CASSGDREDQPQHF; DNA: TGTGCCAGCAGCGGGGACAGGGAAGATCAGCCCCAGCATTTT
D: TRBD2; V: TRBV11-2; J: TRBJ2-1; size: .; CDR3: CASSRTSGSLREQFF; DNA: TGTGCCAGCAGTAGGACTAGCGGGAGCCTCCGTGAGCAGTTCTTC
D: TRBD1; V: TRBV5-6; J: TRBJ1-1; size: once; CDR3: CASRWTGDMNTEAFF; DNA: TGTGCCAGCAGATGGACAGGGGACATGAACACTGAAGCTTTCTTT
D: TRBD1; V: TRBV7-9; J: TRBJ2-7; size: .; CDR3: CAGGTGGSYEQYF; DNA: TGTGCCGGGGGGACAGGGGGCTCCTACGAGCAGTACTTC
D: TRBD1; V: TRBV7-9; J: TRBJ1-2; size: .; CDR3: CASRSDRGNPNYGYTF; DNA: TGTGCCAGCAGATCTGACAGGGGAAACCCTAACTATGGCTACACCTTC
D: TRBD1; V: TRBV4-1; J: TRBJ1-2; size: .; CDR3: CAIGTGGNGYTF; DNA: TGCGCCATCGGGACAGGGGGCAATGGCTACACCTTC
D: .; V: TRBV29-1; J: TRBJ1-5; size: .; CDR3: CSVLKTGNQPQHF; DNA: TGCAGCGTCTTAAAAACGGGCAATCAGCCCCAGCATTTT
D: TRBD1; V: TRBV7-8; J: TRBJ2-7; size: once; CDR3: CASSLTRTGGQQYF; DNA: TGTGCCAGCAGCTTAACTAGGACAGGGGGTCAGCAGTACTTC
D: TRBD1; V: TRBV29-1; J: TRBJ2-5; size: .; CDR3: CSAPGTGGSQETQYF; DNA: TGCAGCGCCCCAGGGACAGGGGGGTCCCAAGAGACCCAGTACTTC
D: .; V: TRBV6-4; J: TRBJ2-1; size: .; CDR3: CASTPISSYNEQFF; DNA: TGTGCCAGCACCCCCATTAGCTCCTACAATGAGCAGTTCTTC
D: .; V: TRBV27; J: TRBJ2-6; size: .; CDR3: CASSLFPSGANVLTF; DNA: TGTGCCAGCAGTTTATTCCCATCCGGGGCCAACGTCCTGACTTTC
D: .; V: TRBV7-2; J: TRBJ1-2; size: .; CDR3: CASSFNSRQEHFYGYTF; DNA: TGTGCCAGCAGCTTCAATTCTCGACAGGAGCATTTCTATGGCTACACCTTC
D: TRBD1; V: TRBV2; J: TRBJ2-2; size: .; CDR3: CASSSGQTFGELFF; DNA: TGTGCCAGCAGTTCGGGACAGACGTTCGGGGAGCTGTTTTTT
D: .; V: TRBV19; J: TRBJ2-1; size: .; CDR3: CASRALGGDEQFF; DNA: TGTGCCAGTAGGGCACTTGGCGGGGATGAGCAGTTCTTC
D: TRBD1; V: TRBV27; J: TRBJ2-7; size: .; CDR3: CASSLTGGAFDEQYF; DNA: TGTGCCAGCAGTTTGACAGGGGGCGCGTTCGACGAGCAGTACTTC
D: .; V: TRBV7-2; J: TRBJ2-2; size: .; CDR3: CAIFSSVTGELFF; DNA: TGTGCCATCTTCTCTAGCGTCACCGGGGAGCTGTTTTTT
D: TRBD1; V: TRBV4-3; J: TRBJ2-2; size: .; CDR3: CASSSRAPGTARPGELFF; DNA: TGCGCCAGCAGTTCAAGGGCCCCAGGGACAGCGCGCCCCGGGGAGCTGTTTTTT
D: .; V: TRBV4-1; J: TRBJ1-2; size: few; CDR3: CASSHPLPGTHGYTF; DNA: TGCGCCAGCAGCCATCCCTTACCCGGGACACACGGCTACACCTTC
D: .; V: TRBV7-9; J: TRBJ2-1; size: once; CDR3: CASSLALTGSEQFF; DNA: TGTGCCAGCAGCTTAGCCCTCACCGGTAGTGAGCAGTTCTTC
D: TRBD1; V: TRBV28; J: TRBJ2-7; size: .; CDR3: CASSLDREIPYEQYF; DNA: TGTGCCAGCAGTTTAGACAGGGAGATTCCCTACGAGCAGTACTTC
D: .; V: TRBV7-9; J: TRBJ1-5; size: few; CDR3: CASSLGGSSNQPQHF; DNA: TGTGCCAGCAGCTTAGGAGGCAGTAGCAATCAGCCCCAGCATTTT
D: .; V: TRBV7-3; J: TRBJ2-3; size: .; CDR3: CASSSSTRTDTQYF; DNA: TGTGCCAGCAGCTCGTCCACCAGGACAGATACGCAGTATTTT
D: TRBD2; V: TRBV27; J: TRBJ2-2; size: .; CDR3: CASSLRIAGTGELFF; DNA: TGTGCCAGCAGTTTGAGGATAGCGGGCACCGGGGAGCTGTTTTTT
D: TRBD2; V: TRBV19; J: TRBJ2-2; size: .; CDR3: CASSPGLGQLFF; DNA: TGTGCCAGTAGTCCAGGACTAGGCCAGCTGTTTTTT